These T cell receptor beta chains were read from a single sample in a study of CD8+ T cells in alopecia areata. TCRdb's copy holds only in-frame clones and misses some; the assay was immunoSEQ multiplex PCR. The repertoire holds roughly 130,000 clones, around 60% seen once, with about 4.9% in the top ten. The source was CD4+ T cells sorted from blood, collected at week 0. The receptors were gathered from a human donor with alopecia areata. Each CDR3 is given with its conserved first and last residue. The D gene is left open where the match is weak. The size entry is marked missing in some rows and otherwise reads once, few, many or a size class.

abundance: once; d_gene: -; j_gene: TRBJ2-5; len: 13; v_gene: TRBV15; CDR3nt: TGTGCCACCAGCACGGGGGGCGAGGAGACCCAGTACTTC; CDR3aa: CATSTGGEETQYF
abundance: -; d_gene: -; j_gene: TRBJ1-1; len: 11; v_gene: TRBV29-1; CDR3nt: TGCAGCGTCAAAAGGACAGTTGAAGCTTTCTTT; CDR3aa: CSVKRTVEAFF
abundance: -; d_gene: -; j_gene: TRBJ2-3; len: 14; v_gene: TRBV7-3; CDR3nt: TGTGCCAGCAGGGATCGTAAGCGGGCAGATACGCAGTATTTT; CDR3aa: CASRDRKRADTQYF
abundance: few; d_gene: TRBD2; j_gene: TRBJ2-5; len: 15; v_gene: TRBV7-2; CDR3nt: TGTGCCAGCAGCTTGCGCGGGGGGAACCAAGAGACCCAGTACTTC; CDR3aa: CASSLRGGNQETQYF
abundance: -; d_gene: -; j_gene: TRBJ2-5; len: 11; v_gene: TRBV7-8; CDR3nt: TGTGCCGGAGGTCCCCGGGAGACCCAGTACTTC; CDR3aa: CAGGPRETQYF
abundance: -; d_gene: -; j_gene: TRBJ2-6; len: 15; v_gene: TRBV30; CDR3nt: TGTGCCTGGAGTTTCGACAGCTCTGGGGCCAACGTCCTGACTTTC; CDR3aa: CAWSFDSSGANVLTF
abundance: once; d_gene: -; j_gene: TRBJ2-5; len: 14; v_gene: TRBV18; CDR3nt: TGTGCCAGCTCACCACTAGACACCGAAGAGACCCAGTACTTC; CDR3aa: CASSPLDTEETQYF
abundance: few; d_gene: TRBD2; j_gene: TRBJ2-5; len: 17; v_gene: TRBV7-9; CDR3nt: TGTGCCAGCAGCTTACGGGAGGGCGGACGACCTCAAGAGACCCAGTACTTC; CDR3aa: CASSLREGGRPQETQYF
abundance: -; d_gene: -; j_gene: TRBJ2-2; len: 15; v_gene: TRBV4-1; CDR3nt: TGCGCCAGCAGCCAAGAGGACAGTAACACCGGGGAGCTGTTTTTT; CDR3aa: CASSQEDSNTGELFF
abundance: -; d_gene: -; j_gene: TRBJ2-5; len: 13; v_gene: TRBV7-8; CDR3nt: TGTGCCAGCAGCTTAGCTAACCAGGGGACCCAGTACTTC; CDR3aa: CASSLANQGTQYF
abundance: -; d_gene: TRBD1; j_gene: TRBJ1-1; len: 15; v_gene: TRBV5-1; CDR3nt: TGCGCCAGCAGCGGCGGACAGGGGGCCGGAGGTGAAGCTTTCTTT; CDR3aa: CASSGGQGAGGEAFF
abundance: -; d_gene: TRBD2; j_gene: TRBJ2-2; len: 16; v_gene: TRBV5-4; CDR3nt: TGTGCCAGCAGCCCCCCGCGGGGGGTGGACACCGGGGAGCTGTTTTTT; CDR3aa: CASSPPRGVDTGELFF
abundance: -; d_gene: TRBD1; j_gene: TRBJ1-2; len: 15; v_gene: TRBV7-8; CDR3nt: TGTGCCAGCAGCCCCGCGGGACAGGGAGGCTATGGCTACACCTTC; CDR3aa: CASSPAGQGGYGYTF
abundance: -; d_gene: -; j_gene: TRBJ2-1; len: 13; v_gene: TRBV14; CDR3nt: TGTGCCAGCGGGGTGAACTCCTACAATGAGCAGTTCTTC; CDR3aa: CASGVNSYNEQFF
abundance: -; d_gene: TRBD1; j_gene: TRBJ2-1; len: 17; v_gene: TRBV7-9; CDR3nt: TGTGCCAGCAGCAAGAACAGGGGGCTCATCCGAAGAAATGAGCAGTTCTTC; CDR3aa: CASSKNRGLIRRNEQFF
abundance: -; d_gene: TRBD2; j_gene: TRBJ2-7; len: 14; v_gene: TRBV7-2; CDR3nt: TGTGCCAGCAGCCGTCGACTAGCCCCCTACGAGCAGTACTTC; CDR3aa: CASSRRLAPYEQYF
abundance: -; d_gene: TRBD2; j_gene: TRBJ2-5; len: 19; v_gene: TRBV15; CDR3nt: TGTGCCACCAGCAGAGATAGGACTAGCGGGGGGACGAGCCAAGAGACCCAGTACTTC; CDR3aa: CATSRDRTSGGTSQETQYF
abundance: once; d_gene: -; j_gene: TRBJ1-5; len: 15; v_gene: TRBV6-1; CDR3nt: TGTGCCAGCAGTCCAACCCGACGGAACAATCAGCCCCAGCATTTT; CDR3aa: CASSPTRRNNQPQHF
abundance: few; d_gene: -; j_gene: TRBJ1-4; len: 13; v_gene: TRBV29-1; CDR3nt: TGCAGCGTTTTATCGCAGGCCAGTGAAAAACTGTTTTTT; CDR3aa: CSVLSQASEKLFF
abundance: -; d_gene: TRBD2; j_gene: TRBJ2-3; len: 16; v_gene: TRBV9; CDR3nt: TGTGCCAGCAGCGTCCTAGGACTAGCCAGCACAGATACGCAGTATTTT; CDR3aa: CASSVLGLASTDTQYF
abundance: -; d_gene: TRBD1; j_gene: TRBJ2-7; len: 13; v_gene: TRBV29-1; CDR3nt: TGCAGCGTTGAAACAGGGGGCACCTACGAGCAGTACTTC; CDR3aa: CSVETGGTYEQYF
abundance: -; d_gene: -; j_gene: TRBJ2-6; len: 14; v_gene: TRBV28; CDR3nt: TGTGCCAGCAGACTGACCTCTGGGGCCAACGTCCTGACTTTC; CDR3aa: CASRLTSGANVLTF
abundance: -; d_gene: -; j_gene: TRBJ1-2; len: 13; v_gene: TRBV29-1; CDR3nt: TGCAGCGTTGAAGAGCCAGGGCAGGCTGGCTACACCTTC; CDR3aa: CSVEEPGQAGYTF
abundance: -; d_gene: -; j_gene: TRBJ2-6; len: 17; v_gene: TRBV2; CDR3nt: TGTGCCAGCAGGGACCCGGGACGTTTCTCTGGGGCCAACGTCCTGACTTTC; CDR3aa: CASRDPGRFSGANVLTF
abundance: -; d_gene: -; j_gene: TRBJ1-2; len: 11; v_gene: TRBV28; CDR3nt: TGTGCCAGCAGTTTGCGCAGGGGCTACACCTTC; CDR3aa: CASSLRRGYTF
abundance: -; d_gene: -; j_gene: TRBJ1-1; len: 14; v_gene: TRBV4-2; CDR3nt: TGTGCCAGCAGCTCCTATTCGGGGCAGGGTGAAGCTTTCTTT; CDR3aa: CASSSYSGQGEAFF
abundance: -; d_gene: -; j_gene: TRBJ2-2; len: 14; v_gene: TRBV28; CDR3nt: TGTGCCAGCCGCCGAGGGTTTAACACCGGGGAGCTGTTTTTT; CDR3aa: CASRRGFNTGELFF
abundance: few; d_gene: TRBD1; j_gene: TRBJ2-7; len: 14; v_gene: TRBV15; CDR3nt: TGTGCCACCAGCAGAACAGGGGGCACCTACGAGCAGTACTTC; CDR3aa: CATSRTGGTYEQYF
abundance: -; d_gene: -; j_gene: TRBJ2-6; len: 17; v_gene: TRBV4-1; CDR3nt: TGCGCCAGCAGCCACGGGATACAGTACTCTGGGGCCAACGTCCTGACTTTC; CDR3aa: CASSHGIQYSGANVLTF
abundance: -; d_gene: -; j_gene: TRBJ2-2; len: 14; v_gene: TRBV19; CDR3nt: TGTGCCAGTAGTATACCTACCAAGGCAGGGGAGCTGTTTTTT; CDR3aa: CASSIPTKAGELFF
abundance: -; d_gene: -; j_gene: TRBJ1-5; len: 14; v_gene: TRBV4-1; CDR3nt: TGCGCCAGCAGCCCTACAGGGCCCATCCAGCCCCAGCATTTT; CDR3aa: CASSPTGPIQPQHF
abundance: -; d_gene: -; j_gene: TRBJ1-1; len: 13; v_gene: TRBV19; CDR3nt: TGTGCCAGTAGGCCAGGGATGAACACTGAAGCTTTCTTT; CDR3aa: CASRPGMNTEAFF
abundance: few; d_gene: TRBD1; j_gene: TRBJ2-3; len: 17; v_gene: TRBV7-2; CDR3nt: TGTGCCAGCAGCTTCGGGTTAACGACAGGGAACACAGATACGCAGTATTTT; CDR3aa: CASSFGLTTGNTDTQYF
abundance: few; d_gene: -; j_gene: TRBJ2-4; len: 14; v_gene: TRBV30; CDR3nt: TGTGCCTGGAGCGGTTATTCGGCCAAAAACATTCAGTACTTC; CDR3aa: CAWSGYSAKNIQYF
abundance: -; d_gene: -; j_gene: TRBJ1-1; len: 15; v_gene: TRBV4-3; CDR3nt: TGCGCCAGCAGCCAAGATTCAAAGGGGGGACAAGACGCTTTCTTT; CDR3aa: CASSQDSKGGQDAFF
abundance: -; d_gene: TRBD1; j_gene: TRBJ1-6; len: 14; v_gene: TRBV27; CDR3nt: TGTGCCAGCAGTATCAGGGGGCTAAATTCACCCCTCCACTTT; CDR3aa: CASSIRGLNSPLHF
abundance: few; d_gene: -; j_gene: TRBJ1-2; len: 14; v_gene: TRBV27; CDR3nt: TGTGCCAGCAGTCTCCGTCGAGAGAGCTATGGCTACACCTTC; CDR3aa: CASSLRRESYGYTF
abundance: -; d_gene: TRBD2; j_gene: TRBJ2-4; len: 18; v_gene: TRBV13; CDR3nt: TGTGCCAGCAGCTTAACTAGCGGGAGGGCAGGGGCCAAAAACATTCAGTACTTC; CDR3aa: CASSLTSGRAGAKNIQYF
abundance: few; d_gene: -; j_gene: TRBJ2-5; len: 18; v_gene: TRBV5-4; CDR3nt: TGTGCCAGCAGCTTTAAAGGTCCGAGGAGAGGGTTAGGAGAGACCCAGTACTTC; CDR3aa: CASSFKGPRRGLGETQYF
abundance: -; d_gene: -; j_gene: TRBJ2-1; len: 15; v_gene: TRBV19; CDR3nt: TGTGCCAGTAGTATAGGATGGCCCGGCGGGAATGAGCAGTTCTTC; CDR3aa: CASSIGWPGGNEQFF
abundance: -; d_gene: TRBD2; j_gene: TRBJ2-5; len: 17; v_gene: TRBV5-1; CDR3nt: TGCGCCAGCAGGGGGCGGACTAGCGGGATAACTCAAGAGACCCAGTACTTC; CDR3aa: CASRGRTSGITQETQYF
abundance: -; d_gene: -; j_gene: TRBJ1-5; len: 16; v_gene: TRBV19; CDR3nt: TGTGCCAGTAGTACCGGACGGGGGAATAGCAATCAGCCCCAGCATTTT; CDR3aa: CASSTGRGNSNQPQHF
abundance: -; d_gene: TRBD1; j_gene: TRBJ1-6; len: 15; v_gene: TRBV7-9; CDR3nt: TGTGCCAGCAGCTTAAGGACAGGGAGTAATTCACCCCTCCACTTT; CDR3aa: CASSLRTGSNSPLHF
abundance: -; d_gene: TRBD2; j_gene: TRBJ2-1; len: 16; v_gene: TRBV7-2; CDR3nt: TGTGCCAGCAGCGAAGATGGGACTAGCGGAAGGGATGAGCAGTTCTTC; CDR3aa: CASSEDGTSGRDEQFF
abundance: -; d_gene: -; j_gene: TRBJ2-3; len: 16; v_gene: TRBV19; CDR3nt: TGTGCCAGTAGTATACCCGGGGGACCTAGCACAGATACGCAGTATTTT; CDR3aa: CASSIPGGPSTDTQYF
abundance: -; d_gene: TRBD1; j_gene: TRBJ1-4; len: 13; v_gene: TRBV5-1; CDR3nt: TGCGCCAGCAGCTTGGCCGGGACAGAGGGACTGTTTTTT; CDR3aa: CASSLAGTEGLFF
abundance: -; d_gene: -; j_gene: TRBJ2-7; len: 14; v_gene: TRBV29-1; CDR3nt: TGCAGCGTTGAAGGCCGGGACCTACACTACGAGCAGTACTTC; CDR3aa: CSVEGRDLHYEQYF
abundance: -; d_gene: -; j_gene: TRBJ2-1; len: 15; v_gene: TRBV19; CDR3nt: TGTGCCAGTAGTATAGCAAGGGTTCGCGACAATGAGCAGTTCTTC; CDR3aa: CASSIARVRDNEQFF
abundance: -; d_gene: TRBD2; j_gene: TRBJ2-1; len: 14; v_gene: TRBV7-3; CDR3nt: TGTGCCAGCAGCTTAGCGGGGGGAGACAATGAGCAGTTCTTC; CDR3aa: CASSLAGGDNEQFF
abundance: -; d_gene: TRBD2; j_gene: TRBJ2-1; len: 16; v_gene: TRBV5-1; CDR3nt: TGCGCCAGCAGCCCAGCCCCGCCGGGGGGGCCGAATGAGCAGTTCTTC; CDR3aa: CASSPAPPGGPNEQFF
abundance: -; d_gene: TRBD2; j_gene: TRBJ2-5; len: 14; v_gene: TRBV6-5; CDR3nt: TGTGCCAGTTCGAGCGGGAGGGCCCCCGAGACCCAGTACTTC; CDR3aa: CASSSGRAPETQYF
abundance: -; d_gene: -; j_gene: TRBJ2-1; len: 13; v_gene: TRBV29-1; CDR3nt: TGCAGCGTTGACTTGGGCGGAAGCAATGAGCAGTTCTTC; CDR3aa: CSVDLGGSNEQFF
abundance: -; d_gene: TRBD1; j_gene: TRBJ1-1; len: 14; v_gene: TRBV2; CDR3nt: TGTGCCAGCACCAGGGGGCAGACGCTGTCTGAAGCTTTCTTT; CDR3aa: CASTRGQTLSEAFF
abundance: once; d_gene: -; j_gene: TRBJ2-2; len: 15; v_gene: TRBV15; CDR3nt: TGTGCCACCAGCAGAGGACTCCCGAACACCGGGGAGCTGTTTTTT; CDR3aa: CATSRGLPNTGELFF
abundance: -; d_gene: -; j_gene: TRBJ2-1; len: 15; v_gene: TRBV11-1; CDR3nt: TGTGCCAGCAGCTCCCACAGGAGCTCCTACAATGAGCAGTTCTTC; CDR3aa: CASSSHRSSYNEQFF